Presented here are 8 T cell receptor delta chains from one specimen sequenced in a study of gamma-delta T cells after stem cell transplantation. TCRdb reprocessed the RT-PCR reads using CATT. The top ten clones hold over 20% of a sample with 1,500 to 2,000 delta-chain clones, roughly 4% of them seen once. Sample: gamma-delta T cells. The receptor source for this set is a human donor. It is not recorded whose cells these are; they may come from a transplant donor.

The chain employs TRDV2 and TRDJ3; 8 positions agree with TRDD3. There are 20 residues in the CDR3. Germline assignment: CDR1 GEAIGNYY and CDR2 EKD. J lost 0 bases, V lost 0 bases, and 9 bases had no gene match. CDR3: CACDTATGGPSSWDTRQMFF. The CDR3 nucleotides read TGTGCCTGTGACACCGCGACTGGGGGCCCTAGCTCCTGGGACACCCGACAGATGTTTTTC.

The gene calls are TRDV2 and TRDJ1; tentative D call: TRDD3 (6 bases). The germline V and J ends were trimmed by 3 bases and 5 bases, with 15 bases remaining between them. CDR1 is GEAIGNYY, CDR2 EKD, per germline. CDR3 length: 14 residues. CDR3 coding DNA: TGTGCCTGTGACTCCGTAACTGGGTCTGATAAACTCATCTTT. This codes for CACDSVTGSDKLIF.

The CDR3 reads CACDALTGLYTDKLIF. The CDR3 region has the DNA TGTGCCTGTGACGCCCTAACTGGGTTGTACACCGATAAACTCATCTTT. V gene TRDV2 combines with J gene TRDJ1, with a weak D call TRDD3 (6 bases). Germline CDR1 GEAIGNYY, CDR2 EKD. Trimming shortened V by 3 bases and J by 0 bases, and 16 bases separated the two germline ends. CDR3 length: 16 residues.

In its sample, this clone was seen a few times. This may come from a read error, since a much larger clone is one base off. The identical CDR3 is also encoded by other nucleotide sequences in the sample. The chain couples TRDV2 to TRDJ1, with 10 positions matching TRDD3. The germline V gene has CDR1 GEAIGNYY and CDR2 EKD. This CDR3 comprises 20 residues. The CDR3 reads CACDTLAVGLGDEDTDKLIF. The CDR3 bases are TGTGCCTGCGACACGTTGGCCGTGGGACTGGGGGATGAGGACACCGATAAACTCATCTTT.

The chain combines TRDV2 with TRDJ1, with 8 bases aligning to TRDD3. V lost 0 bases and J lost 3; bases outside the gene matches: 5. CDR3 size: 15 residues. Germline V gene lookup returns CDR1 GEAIGNYY and CDR2 EKD. The CDR3 sequence is CACDTVGDTADKLIF. Here the CDR3 DNA reads TGTGCCTGTGACACCGTAGGGGATACAGCCGATAAACTCATCTTT.

This clone was observed a few times. The V call is TRDV2, the J call TRDJ1; TRDD3 matches 10 bases. Looked up from germline, CDR1 is GEAIGNYY and CDR2 is EKD. V lost 3 bases and J lost 2; bases outside the gene matches: 5. This CDR3 has 15 residues. Here the CDR3 DNA reads TGTGCCTGTGACCGACTACTGGGGGATACCGATAAACTCATCTTT. This gives the protein CACDRLLGDTDKLIF.

Concerning this clone itself: This sequence is one base from a far larger clone and is likely a read error. This chain joins TRDV2 and TRDJ1; 10 bases align to TRDD3. CDR1 GEAIGNYY and CDR2 EKD come from the germline V gene. The V segment lost 2 bases and the J segment 2 bases; nucleotides outside the gene matches: 13. The CDR3 extends over 18 amino acids. The CDR3 DNA reads TGTGCCTGTGACATACTTCCACCGGGGGATACGCGGACCGATAAACTCATCTTT. Amino acids: CACDILPPGDTRTDKLIF.

This clone was picked up a small number of times. This sequence is one base from a far larger clone and is likely a read error. The chain uses TRDV2 and TRDJ1; TRDD3 agrees at 10 bases. Germline values: CDR1 GEAIGNYY, CDR2 EKD. CDR3 length: 15 amino acids. The chain's CDR3 is CAYDTWGIPTDKLIF. As DNA, the CDR3 is TGTGCCTATGACACGTGGGGGATACCTACCGATAAACTCATCTTT.